This T cell receptor (beta chain) was documented in a study of T-cell memory formation after mild COVID-19. Whole-study findings and limits: Detection of some responders pre-infection suggested pre-existing cross-reactive memory T cells participated. CD4/CD8 balance held among clones contracting day 15 to 85, and later expanders leaned CD4+.

The 5'RACE method, run with constant-segment primers, produced TCR alpha and TCR beta cDNA libraries (carrying sample barcodes and UMIs). TCRdb reprocessed the 5' RACE reads with MiXCR, giving one entry per CDR3 protein. The sample has 250,000 to 300,000 distinct CDR3 sequences; 8.2% are singletons. Of note for this clonotype: Antigen: not known.

V lost 0 bases, J lost 2 bases, and 12 bases lay in between. The CDR3 loop spans 15 amino acids. Per the germline V gene, CDR1 is SGDLS and CDR2 is YYNGEE. The TCR comes from a man younger than 35 who had mild COVID-19 (a few samples of this study predate the infection). Cell type and time point are not known. The rearrangement uses TRBV9 and TRBJ2-7; a weak D match, TRBD1 (5 bases). The material sequenced was PBMCs or a T cell subset sorted from them (not recorded which). The CDR3 here is CASSVGGQGTYEQYV. CDR3 nucleotide sequence: TGTGCCAGCAGCGTAGGCGGTCAGGGTACCTACGAGCAGTACGTC.